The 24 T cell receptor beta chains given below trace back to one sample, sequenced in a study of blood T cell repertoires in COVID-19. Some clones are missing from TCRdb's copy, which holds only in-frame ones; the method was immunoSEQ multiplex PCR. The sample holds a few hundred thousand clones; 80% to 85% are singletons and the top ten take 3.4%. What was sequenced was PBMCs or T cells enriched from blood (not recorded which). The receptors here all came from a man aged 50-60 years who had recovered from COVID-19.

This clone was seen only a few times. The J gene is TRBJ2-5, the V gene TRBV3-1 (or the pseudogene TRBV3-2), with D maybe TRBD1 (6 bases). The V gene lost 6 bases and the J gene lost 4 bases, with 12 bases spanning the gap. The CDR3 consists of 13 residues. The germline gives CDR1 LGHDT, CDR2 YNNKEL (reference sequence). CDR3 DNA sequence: TGTGCCAGCAGGCAACTAGGGGGAGAGACCCAGTACTTC. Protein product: CASRQLGGETQYF.

This chain's CDR3 is CASSLLESGTSGRSVQETQYF. In DNA form, the CDR3 reads TGTGCCAGCAGTCTCCTTGAAAGTGGGACTAGCGGGAGATCAGTTCAGGAGACCCAGTACTTC. V usage is TRBV3-1 (or the pseudogene TRBV3-2) and J usage is TRBJ2-5; TRBD2 agrees at 14 bases. J gave up 5 bases and V 6 bases, and 23 bases lay outside the gene matches. Germline lookup yields CDR1 LGHDT and CDR2 YNNKEL (reference sequence). The CDR3 consists of 21 residues.

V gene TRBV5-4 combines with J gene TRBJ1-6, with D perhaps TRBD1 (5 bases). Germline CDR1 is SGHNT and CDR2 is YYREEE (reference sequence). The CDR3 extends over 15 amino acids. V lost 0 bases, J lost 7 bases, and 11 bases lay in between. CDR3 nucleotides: TGTGCCAGCAGCTTGGAAGGCAGGGAAAATTCACCCCTCCACTTT. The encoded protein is CASSLEGRENSPLHF. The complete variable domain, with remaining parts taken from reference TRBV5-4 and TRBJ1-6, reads ETGVTQSPTHLIKTRGQQVTLRCSSQSGHNTVSWYQQALGQGPQFIFQYYREEENGRGNFPPRFSGLQFPNYSSELNVNALELDDSALYLCASSLEGRENSPLHFGNGTRLTVT.

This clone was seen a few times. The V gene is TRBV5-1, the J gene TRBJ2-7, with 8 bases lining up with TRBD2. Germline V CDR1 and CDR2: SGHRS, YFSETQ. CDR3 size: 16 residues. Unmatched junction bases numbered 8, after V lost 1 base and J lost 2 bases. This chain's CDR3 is CASSLMSAGGTYEQYF. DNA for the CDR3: TGCGCCAGCAGCTTGATGAGTGCGGGGGGTACCTACGAGCAGTACTTC.

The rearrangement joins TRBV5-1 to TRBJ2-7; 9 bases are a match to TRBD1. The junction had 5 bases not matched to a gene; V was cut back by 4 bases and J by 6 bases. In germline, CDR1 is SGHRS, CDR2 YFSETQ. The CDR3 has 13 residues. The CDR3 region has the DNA TGCGCCAGCAGCATAGGGACAGGGAGCGAGCAGTACTTC. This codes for CASSIGTGSEQYF.

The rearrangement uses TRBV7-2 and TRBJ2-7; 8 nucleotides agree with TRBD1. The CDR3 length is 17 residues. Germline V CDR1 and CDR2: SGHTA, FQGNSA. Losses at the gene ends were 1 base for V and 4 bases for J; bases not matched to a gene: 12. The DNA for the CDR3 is TGTGCCAGCAGCTTAGGAGGGAACAGGGGGGTAAGGTACGAGCAGTACTTC. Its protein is CASSLGGNRGVRYEQYF.

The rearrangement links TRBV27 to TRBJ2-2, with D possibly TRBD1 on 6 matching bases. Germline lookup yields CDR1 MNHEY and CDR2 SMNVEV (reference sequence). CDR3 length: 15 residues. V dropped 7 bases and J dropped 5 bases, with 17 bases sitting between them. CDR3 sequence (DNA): TGTGCCAGCACCCTACAGGGTCAAGTAACCGGGGAGCTGTTTTTT. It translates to CASTLQGQVTGELFF.

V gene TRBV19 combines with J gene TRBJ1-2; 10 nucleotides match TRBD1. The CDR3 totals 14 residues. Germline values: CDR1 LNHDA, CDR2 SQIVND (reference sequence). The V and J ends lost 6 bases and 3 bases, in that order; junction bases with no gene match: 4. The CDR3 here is CASSGTGADYGYTF. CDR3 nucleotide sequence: TGTGCCAGTAGCGGGACAGGGGCTGACTATGGCTACACCTTC.

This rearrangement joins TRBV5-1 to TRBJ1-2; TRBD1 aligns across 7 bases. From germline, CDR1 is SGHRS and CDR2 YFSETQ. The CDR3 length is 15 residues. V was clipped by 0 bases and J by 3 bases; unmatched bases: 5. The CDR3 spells CASSLATGVDYGYTF. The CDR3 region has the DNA TGCGCCAGCAGCTTGGCCACAGGGGTAGACTATGGCTACACCTTC.

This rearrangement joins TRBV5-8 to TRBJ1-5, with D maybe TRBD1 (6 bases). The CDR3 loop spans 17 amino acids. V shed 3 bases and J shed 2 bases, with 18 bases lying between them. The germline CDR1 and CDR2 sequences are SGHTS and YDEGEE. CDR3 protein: CASSSKTGDLGNQPQHF. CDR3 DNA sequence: TGTGCCAGCAGCTCAAAGACAGGTGACCTGGGCAATCAGCCCCAGCATTTT. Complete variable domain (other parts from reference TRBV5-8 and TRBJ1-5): EAGVTQSPTHLIKTRGQQATLRCSPISGHTSVYWYQQALGLGLQFLLWYDEGEERNRGNFPPRFSGRQFPNYSSELNVNALELEDSALYLCASSSKTGDLGNQPQHFGDGTRLSIL.

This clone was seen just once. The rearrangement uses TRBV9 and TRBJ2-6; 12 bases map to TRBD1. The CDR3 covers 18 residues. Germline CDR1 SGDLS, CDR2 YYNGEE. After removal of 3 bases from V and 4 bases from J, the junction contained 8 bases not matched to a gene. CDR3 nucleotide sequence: TGTGCCAGCAGCGAACCGGGACAGGGGGCTTACGGGGCCAACGTCCTGACTTTC. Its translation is CASSEPGQGAYGANVLTF.

The CDR3: CASTTQRGDEQYF. CDR3 in DNA: TGCGCCAGCACCACTCAACGAGGAGACGAGCAGTACTTC. The chain couples TRBV10-1 to TRBJ2-7, with D hard to call. The CDR3 consists of 13 residues. Trimming removed 7 bases from V and 5 bases from J, with 15 bases in between. Germline-derived CDR1 and CDR2 are WNHNN and SYGVQD (reference sequence).

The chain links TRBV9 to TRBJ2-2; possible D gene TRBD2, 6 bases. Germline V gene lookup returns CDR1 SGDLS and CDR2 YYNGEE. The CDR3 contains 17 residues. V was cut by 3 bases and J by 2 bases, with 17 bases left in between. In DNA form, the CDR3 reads TGTGCCAGCAGCGCACCGTCTCGGGGGTCAAACACCGGGGAGCTGTTTTTT. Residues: CASSAPSRGSNTGELFF.

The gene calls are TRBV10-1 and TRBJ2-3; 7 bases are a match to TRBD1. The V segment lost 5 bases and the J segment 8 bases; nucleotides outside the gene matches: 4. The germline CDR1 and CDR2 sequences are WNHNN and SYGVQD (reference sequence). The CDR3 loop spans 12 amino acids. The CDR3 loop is CASSTQGSTQYF. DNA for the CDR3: TGCGCCAGCAGTACACAGGGGTCTACGCAGTATTTT.

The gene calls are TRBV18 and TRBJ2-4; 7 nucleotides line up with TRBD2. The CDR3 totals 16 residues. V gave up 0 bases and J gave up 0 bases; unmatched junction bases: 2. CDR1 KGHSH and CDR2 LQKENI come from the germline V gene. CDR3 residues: CASSPPLAGAKNIQYF. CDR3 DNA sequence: TGTGCCAGCTCACCACCTTTAGCGGGAGCCAAAAACATTCAGTACTTC.

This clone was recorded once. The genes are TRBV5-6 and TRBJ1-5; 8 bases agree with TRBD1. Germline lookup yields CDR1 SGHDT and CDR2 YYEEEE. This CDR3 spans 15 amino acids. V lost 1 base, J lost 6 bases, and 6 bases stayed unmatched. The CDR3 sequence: CASSLSQGAGQPQHF. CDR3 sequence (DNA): TGTGCCAGCAGCTTGAGTCAGGGGGCGGGTCAGCCCCAGCATTTT.

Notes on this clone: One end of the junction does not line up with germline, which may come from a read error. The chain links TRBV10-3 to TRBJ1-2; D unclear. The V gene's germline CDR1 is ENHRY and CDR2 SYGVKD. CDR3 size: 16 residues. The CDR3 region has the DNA TGTGCCATCAGTACCCCGGAAAGTGGGGAGAACTACGGCTACACCTTC. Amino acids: CAISTPESGENYGYTF.

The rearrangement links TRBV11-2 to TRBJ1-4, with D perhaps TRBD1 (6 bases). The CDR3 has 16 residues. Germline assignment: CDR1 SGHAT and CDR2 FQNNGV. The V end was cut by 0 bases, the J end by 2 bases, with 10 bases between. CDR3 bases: TGTGCCAGCAGCTTAGATAGAGGGGGTACTAATGAAAAACTGTTTTTT. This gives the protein CASSLDRGGTNEKLFF.

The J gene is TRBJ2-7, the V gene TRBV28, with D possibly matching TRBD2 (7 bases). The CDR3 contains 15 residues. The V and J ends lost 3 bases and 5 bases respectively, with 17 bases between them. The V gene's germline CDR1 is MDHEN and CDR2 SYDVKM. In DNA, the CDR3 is TGTGCCAGCAGTTTCCCTGGGGGGGGCCCACACGAGCAGTACTTC. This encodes CASSFPGGGPHEQYF.

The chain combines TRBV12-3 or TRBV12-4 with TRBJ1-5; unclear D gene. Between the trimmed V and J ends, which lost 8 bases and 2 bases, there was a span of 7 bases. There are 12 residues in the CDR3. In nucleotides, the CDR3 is TGTGCCAGCGCACGGGGCAATCAGCCCCAGCATTTT. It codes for CASARGNQPQHF.

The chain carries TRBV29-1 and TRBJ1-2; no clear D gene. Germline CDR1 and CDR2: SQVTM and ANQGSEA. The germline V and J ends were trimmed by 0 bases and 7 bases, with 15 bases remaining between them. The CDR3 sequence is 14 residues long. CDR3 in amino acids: CSVEEQRARGGYTF. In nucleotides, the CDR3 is TGCAGCGTTGAAGAGCAGAGGGCGCGCGGTGGCTACACCTTC.

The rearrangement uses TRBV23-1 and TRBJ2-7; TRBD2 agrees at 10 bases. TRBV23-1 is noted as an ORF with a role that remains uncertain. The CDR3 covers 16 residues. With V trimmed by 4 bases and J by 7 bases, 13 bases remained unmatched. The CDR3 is CASSPRTSGTCEEQYF. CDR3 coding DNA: TGCGCCAGCAGTCCCCGAACTAGCGGGACCTGCGAAGAGCAGTACTTC.

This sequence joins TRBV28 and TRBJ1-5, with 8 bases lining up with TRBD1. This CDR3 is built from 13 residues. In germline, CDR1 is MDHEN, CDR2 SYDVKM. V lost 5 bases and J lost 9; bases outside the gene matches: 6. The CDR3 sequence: CASSAGGEWPQHF. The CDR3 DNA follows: TGTGCCAGCAGTGCAGGGGGCGAATGGCCCCAGCATTTT. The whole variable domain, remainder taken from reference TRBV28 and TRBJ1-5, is DVKVTQSSRYLVKRTGEKVFLECVQDMDHENMFWYRQDPGLGLRLIYFSYDVKMKEKGDIPEGYSVSREKKERFSLILESASTNQTSMYLCASSAGGEWPQHFGDGTRLSIL.

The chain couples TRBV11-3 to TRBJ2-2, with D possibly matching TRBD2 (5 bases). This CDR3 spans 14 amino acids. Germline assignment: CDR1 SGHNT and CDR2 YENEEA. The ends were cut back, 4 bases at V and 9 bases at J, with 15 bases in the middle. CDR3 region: CASSYGMGNRELFF. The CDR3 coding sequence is TGTGCCAGCAGCTACGGGATGGGGAACAGGGAGCTGTTTTTT.